This T cell receptor beta chain was sequenced during a study of control samples from healthy donors and cancer patients. Sequencing was performed with immunoSEQ multiplex PCR; in TCRdb, only in-frame clones are kept and a portion is missing. In the table there are about 92,000 clones, 82% of which are singletons. V lost 3 bases, J lost 2 bases, and 4 bases lay in between. Germline V gene lookup returns CDR1 SGHRS and CDR2 YFSETQ. This CDR3 has 12 residues. Source material: blood. This TCR derives from a woman in her sixties in good health. The chain joins TRBV5-1 to TRBJ2-3; D not resolved. The CDR3 coding sequence is TGCGCCAGCAGCTCCTACACAGATACGCAGTATTTT. As protein: CASSSYTDTQYF.